These 8 T cell receptor beta chains were all obtained from the same sample, sequenced in a study of cytomegalovirus exposure and HLA in healthy donors. 60 Vbeta and 13 Jbeta primers were used in PCR. Produced via immunoSEQ multiplex PCR; TCRdb's table is partial and in-frame only. Of approximately 130,000 clones in the sample, 80% to 85% are singletons; the top ten hold 8.1%. What was sequenced was PBMCs. Receptors were obtained from a woman in her forties or fifties in good health and CMV-seropositive.

V gene TRBV27 combines with J gene TRBJ2-7, with 9 bases lining up with TRBD1. The CDR3 covers 17 residues. V lost 6 bases, J lost 3 bases, and 15 bases stayed unmatched. Germline V CDR1 and CDR2: MNHEY, SMNVEV (reference sequence). The CDR3 bases are TGTGCCAGCAGCCGGGACAGGGCCTTGACGTGGTACTACGAGCAGTACTTC. Amino acids: CASSRDRALTWYYEQYF.

The chain has TRBV5-5 and TRBJ2-7, with D uncertain. CDR3 length: 14 amino acids. V lost 2 bases and J lost 1, with 10 bases in between. Germline CDR1 and CDR2: SGHKS and YYEKEE (reference sequence). Here the CDR3 reads CASSFWSQSYEQYF. DNA of the CDR3: TGTGCCAGCAGCTTTTGGAGCCAATCCTACGAGCAGTACTTC.

In nucleotides, the CDR3 is TGTGCCAGCAGTCCTCTCGGGACAAGGGTCACTGAAGCTTTCTTT. Translation: CASSPLGTRVTEAFF. The chain employs TRBV5-6 and TRBJ1-1, with a possible D match to TRBD1 (6 bases). The CDR3 covers 15 residues. Per the germline V gene, CDR1 is SGHDT and CDR2 is YYEEEE. V was shortened by 5 bases and J by 4 bases, with 18 bases between the two germline ends.

The chain is built from TRBV5-1 and TRBJ2-7; 11 bases align to TRBD2. The trim removed 4 bases at V and 2 bases at J, leaving 5 bases unmatched. This CDR3 region has 15 residues. CDR1 and CDR2 (germline): SGHRS, YFSETQ. For the CDR3, the DNA is TGCGCCAGCAGCCCACTAGCGGGAGTACCCTACGAGCAGTACTTC. It codes for CASSPLAGVPYEQYF.

The chain uses TRBV6-4 and TRBJ2-7; a possible D gene is TRBD2 (5 bases). The V gene's germline CDR1 is MRHNA and CDR2 SNTAGT. CDR3 length: 18 amino acids. V lost 4 bases, J lost 5 bases, and 27 bases lay in between. In DNA form, the CDR3 reads TGTGCCAGCAGTGCTTCTTTTGAGGGTCTTTCTTTACGGGACGAGCAGTACTTC. Translating it yields CASSASFEGLSLRDEQYF.

The gene calls are TRBV5-1 and TRBJ2-7, with TRBD2 identical over 12 bases. J was trimmed by 4 bases and V by 0 bases; bases with no gene match: 5. Per germline, CDR1 SGHRS and CDR2 YFSETQ. The CDR3 runs to 16 residues. This chain's CDR3 is CASSLVTSGSIYEQYF. The CDR3 coding sequence is TGCGCCAGCAGCTTGGTGACTAGCGGGAGTATTTACGAGCAGTACTTC.

The V gene is TRBV27, the J gene TRBJ1-1; D unresolved. The CDR3 is 13 amino acids. The ends were cut back, 2 bases at V and 0 bases at J, with 4 bases in the middle. The V gene's germline CDR1 is MNHEY and CDR2 SMNVEV (reference sequence). DNA of the CDR3: TGTGCCAGCAGTTTAACATTGAACACTGAAGCTTTCTTT. Residues: CASSLTLNTEAFF.

This chain connects TRBV7-2 to TRBJ1-1; the D gene is possibly TRBD1 (6 bases). Deletions cut 6 bases from V and 3 bases from J, with 14 bases between. Germline values: CDR1 SGHTA, CDR2 FQGNSA. This CDR3 contains 14 residues. This CDR3 is CASRSRPGDTEAFF. For the CDR3, the DNA is TGTGCCAGCAGATCCCGTCCAGGGGACACTGAAGCTTTCTTT.